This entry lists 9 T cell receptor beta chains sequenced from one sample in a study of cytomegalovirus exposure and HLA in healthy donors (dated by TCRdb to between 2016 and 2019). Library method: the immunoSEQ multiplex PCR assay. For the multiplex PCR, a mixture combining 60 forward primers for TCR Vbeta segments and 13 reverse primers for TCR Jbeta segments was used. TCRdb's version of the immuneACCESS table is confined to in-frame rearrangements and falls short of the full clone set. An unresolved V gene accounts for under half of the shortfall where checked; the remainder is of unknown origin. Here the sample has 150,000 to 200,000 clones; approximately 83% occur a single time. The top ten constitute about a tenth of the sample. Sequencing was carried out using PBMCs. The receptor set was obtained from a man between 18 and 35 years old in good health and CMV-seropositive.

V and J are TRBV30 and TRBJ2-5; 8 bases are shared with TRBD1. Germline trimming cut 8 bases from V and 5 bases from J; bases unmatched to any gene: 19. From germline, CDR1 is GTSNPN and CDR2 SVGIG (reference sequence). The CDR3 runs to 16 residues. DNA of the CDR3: TGTGCCGTAGGACAGGGTCTTACGGGGGCTCCGGAGACCCAGTACTTC. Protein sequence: CAVGQGLTGAPETQYF.

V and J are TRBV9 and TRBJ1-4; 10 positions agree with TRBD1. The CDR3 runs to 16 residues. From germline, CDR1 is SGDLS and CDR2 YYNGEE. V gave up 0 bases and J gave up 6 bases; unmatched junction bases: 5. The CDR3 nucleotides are TGTGCCAGCAGCGTAGCTTTAGGGACAGGGGATGAAAAACTGTTTTTT. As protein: CASSVALGTGDEKLFF.

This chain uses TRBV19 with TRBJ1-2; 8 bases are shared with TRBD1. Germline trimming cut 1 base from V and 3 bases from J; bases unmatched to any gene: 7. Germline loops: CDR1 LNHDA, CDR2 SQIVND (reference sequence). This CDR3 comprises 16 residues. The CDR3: CASSIGQGARDYGYTF. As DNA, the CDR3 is TGTGCCAGTAGTATAGGTCAGGGGGCGCGGGACTATGGCTACACCTTC.

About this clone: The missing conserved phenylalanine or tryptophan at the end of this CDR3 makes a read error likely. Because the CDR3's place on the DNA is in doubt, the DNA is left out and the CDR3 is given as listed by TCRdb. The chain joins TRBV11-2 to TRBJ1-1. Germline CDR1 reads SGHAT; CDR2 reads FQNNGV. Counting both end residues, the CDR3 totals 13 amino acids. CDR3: CASSLDRRGRQRL.

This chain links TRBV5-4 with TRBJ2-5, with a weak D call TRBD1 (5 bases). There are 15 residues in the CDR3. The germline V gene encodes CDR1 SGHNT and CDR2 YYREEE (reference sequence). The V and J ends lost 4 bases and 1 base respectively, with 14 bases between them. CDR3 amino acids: CASSHRPDSQETQYF. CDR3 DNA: TGTGCCAGCAGCCATCGCCCCGACAGCCAAGAGACCCAGTACTTC.

The CDR3, as DNA: TGCAGCGTTGCAGGGTTAGGAGCTTTCTTT. Protein: CSVAGLGAFF. This chain connects TRBV29-1 to TRBJ1-1; the D gene is possibly TRBD1 (5 bases). Germline lookup yields CDR1 SQVTM and CDR2 ANQGSEA. The CDR3 length is 10 residues. Between the trimmed V and J ends, which lost 4 bases and 10 bases, there was a span of 10 bases.

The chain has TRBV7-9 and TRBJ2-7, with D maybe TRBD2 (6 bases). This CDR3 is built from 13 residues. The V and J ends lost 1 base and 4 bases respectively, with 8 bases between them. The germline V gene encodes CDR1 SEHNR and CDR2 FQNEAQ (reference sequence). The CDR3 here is CASSLVAGYEQYF. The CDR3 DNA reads TGTGCCAGCAGCTTAGTTGCGGGATACGAGCAGTACTTC.

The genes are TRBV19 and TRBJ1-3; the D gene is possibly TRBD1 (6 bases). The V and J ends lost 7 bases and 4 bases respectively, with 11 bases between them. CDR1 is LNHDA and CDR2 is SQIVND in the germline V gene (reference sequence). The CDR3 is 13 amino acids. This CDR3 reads CASKDRRGNTIYF. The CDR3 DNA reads TGTGCCAGTAAAGACAGGAGAGGAAACACCATATATTTT.

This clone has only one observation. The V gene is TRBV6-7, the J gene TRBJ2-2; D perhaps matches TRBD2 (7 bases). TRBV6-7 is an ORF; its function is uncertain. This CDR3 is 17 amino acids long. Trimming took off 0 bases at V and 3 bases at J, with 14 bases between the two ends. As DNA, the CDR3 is TGTGCCAGCAGTTACTCGTATCGGGGGGCAGACACCGGGGAGCTGTTTTTT. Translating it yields CASSYSYRGADTGELFF.